This T cell receptor (beta chain) was found in a study of cytomegalovirus exposure and HLA in healthy donors. Only in-frame clones appear in the TCRdb table, and some are missing; sequencing was by immunoSEQ multiplex PCR. Seen here are 60,000 to 70,000 clones, about 89% observed once, and the top ten hold around 1.8%. V dropped 0 bases and J dropped 2 bases, with 14 bases sitting between them. The germline V gene has CDR1 WSHSY and CDR2 SAAADI. This CDR3 contains 17 residues. The sample taken for sequencing was PBMCs. The receptor's source is a woman aged 18-29 years in good health and CMV-seronegative. This sequence joins TRBV10-2 and TRBJ2-1; possibly TRBD1 for D (7 bases). CDR3 coding DNA: TGCGCCAGCAGTGAGTCGAGACCAGGGGGGACCTACAATGAGCAGTTCTTC. Translating gives CASSESRPGGTYNEQFF.